This entry concerns a single T cell receptor (beta chain). This sample was taken from a study of blood T cell repertoires in COVID-19. Background on the study: Spain, Italy and the United States supplied samples that represented acute and convalescent COVID-19. T cells, B-cell-depleted T cells, or PBMCs supplied cDNA or gDNA.

Produced via immunoSEQ multiplex PCR; TCRdb's table is partial and in-frame only. This table has 25,000 to 30,000 clones, more than 80% appearing once. The receptor was derived from a human donor in a cohort sampled during active COVID-19. The sample consisted of peripheral blood.

CDR3 sequence (DNA): TGTGCCAGCAGCTTAACGGGAATCACTCTGGGACAGCCTCCGAGCTCTGGGGCCAACGTCCTGACTTTC. It translates to CASSLTGITLGQPPSSGANVLTF. This chain uses TRBV7-3 with TRBJ2-6; 7 bases agree with TRBD1. The germline V gene encodes CDR1 SGHTA and CDR2 FQGTGA. The CDR3 has 23 amino acids. V shed 0 bases, J shed 0 bases, and the junction held 20 bases outside the gene matches.